This T cell receptor (beta chain) was profiled in a study of shared clonotypes between healthy human individuals. This CDR3 is 16 amino acids long. Germline CDR1 is SGHTA and CDR2 is FQGNSA. V was clipped by 2 bases and J by 1 base, with 15 bases between them. Only in-frame clones appear in the TCRdb table, and some are missing; sequencing was by immunoSEQ multiplex PCR. The repertoire holds approximately 500,000 clones, with less than 85% as singletons. The sequence was collected from a woman aged 40 to 50 in good health. Some clones in this sample may be carry-over from other donors' samples. The chain joins TRBV7-2 to TRBJ2-7; D gene ambiguous. Material for sequencing was PBMCs. The CDR3 spells CASSLIPLGGSYEQYF. The CDR3 DNA follows: TGTGCCAGCAGCTTAATCCCTCTGGGCGGTTCCTACGAGCAGTACTTC.